This T cell receptor (beta chain) is drawn from a study of OX40 agonist ivuxolimab in advanced cancers. Concerning the study at large: Ivuxolimab, which targeted the costimulatory receptor OX40 (CD134), was an agonistic, fully human IgG2 monoclonal antibody. Among the approximately 50 dose-escalation patients, some 20 had hepatocellular carcinoma, approximately 15 melanoma, 9 renal cell carcinoma and 9 head and neck cancer. Three dose-escalation patients achieved partial responses, one with hepatocellular carcinoma and two with cutaneous melanoma. The monotherapy dose-escalation portion (N of about 50 patients) of the phase I ivuxolimab trial is reported in the paper. Prior anti-PD-1, anti-PD-L1 or anti-CTLA-4 therapy was permitted, and checkpoint inhibitors had been received by approximately 39% of dose-escalation patients. Intravenous ivuxolimab was administered to patients every 2 weeks at six dose levels: 0.01, 0.1, 0.3, 1.5, 3 and 10 mg/kg. Peripheral TCRbeta sequencing aimed to test whether ivuxolimab altered TCR sequence diversity and caused clonal T-cell expansion. A male proportion of around 83% and a mean age of approximately 62 years, ranging from 23 to 79, were recorded for the dose-escalation cohort.

General conclusions and limits of the study: After ivuxolimab, more expanded clones were found on average in CD8+ T cells than in CD4+ T cells. Which antigens the clonally expanded peripheral T cells were specific for was not determined. In the 0.1-3.0 mg/kg groups, partial responders had among the lowest normalized peripheral clonal expansion, particularly in CD8+ T cells. Low levels of normalized T-cell clonal expansion were also seen in some nonresponding patients. At doses of 0.1 to 3.0 mg/kg, clonal expansion of both CD4+ and CD8+ blood T cells was observed from baseline to week 6.

Worth noting for this clone: Its antigen target is currently unknown. There are no base qualities to consult, and no much larger clone falls within one base.

The trial excluded patients who had a history of autoimmune disease or who were on systemic immunosuppression. Peripheral blood for TCR sequencing was collected from all dose cohorts at baseline, on cycle 4 day 1, and on cycle 7 day 1. Samples came from an open-label, multicenter, first-in-human phase I dose-escalation trial of ivuxolimab. The trial enrolled adults with locally advanced or metastatic head and neck squamous cell, hepatocellular, melanoma or renal cell carcinoma. Before TCR sequencing, CD4+ T cells and CD8+ T cells were sorted from peripheral blood as separate populations. To sequence the TCRbeta CDR3 region, genomic DNA was isolated from the sorted cells. The immunoSEQ Assay was used for sequencing of TCRbeta CDR3 regions. TCRdb mirrors the immuneACCESS table, restricted to in-frame sequences. Some clones are absent from its copies; in checked studies, under half trace to an unresolved V gene, and the reason for the others is unknown. In all, the sample holds 75,000 to 100,000 clones, and under 95% of those were seen once. Of the sample, 0.71% is held by the ten largest clones.

There are 16 amino acids in the CDR3, from cysteine to phenylalanine inclusive. CDR3 DNA is the only sequence kept; it has 48 bases, read in frame from the first base. CDR1 and CDR2, per the germline V gene, are SGHNT and YENEEA. The trim is 5 bases for V and 1 base for J, with a gap of 14 bases between the germline ends. The sequence was obtained from an adult with an advanced solid tumor such as melanoma, head and neck, liver or kidney cancer. Rearrangement joined TRBV11-3 to TRBJ2-2, with a tentative D call of TRBD1 or TRBD2, each matching 5 bases. Specimen: CD4+ or CD8+ T cells sorted from blood, collected in a trial of the OX40 agonist ivuxolimab. The DNA reads as follows: TGTGCCAGCAGCCCCCGGGACGGCCGGAACACCGGGGAGCTGTTTTTT. The resulting protein is CASSPRDGRNTGELFF.